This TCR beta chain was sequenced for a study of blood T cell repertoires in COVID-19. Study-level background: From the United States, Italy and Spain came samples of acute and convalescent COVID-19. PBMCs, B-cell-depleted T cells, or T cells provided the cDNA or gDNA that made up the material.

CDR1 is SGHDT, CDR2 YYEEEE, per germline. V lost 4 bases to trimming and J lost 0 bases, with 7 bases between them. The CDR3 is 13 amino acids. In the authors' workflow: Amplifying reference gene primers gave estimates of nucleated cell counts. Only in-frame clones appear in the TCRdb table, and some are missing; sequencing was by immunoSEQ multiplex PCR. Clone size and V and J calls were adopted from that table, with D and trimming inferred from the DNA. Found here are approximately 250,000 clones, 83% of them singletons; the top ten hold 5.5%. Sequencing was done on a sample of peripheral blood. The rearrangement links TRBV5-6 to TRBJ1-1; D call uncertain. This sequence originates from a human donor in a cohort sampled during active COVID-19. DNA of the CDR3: TGTGCCAGCAGCCGAAGCATGAACACTGAAGCTTTCTTT. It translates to CASSRSMNTEAFF.